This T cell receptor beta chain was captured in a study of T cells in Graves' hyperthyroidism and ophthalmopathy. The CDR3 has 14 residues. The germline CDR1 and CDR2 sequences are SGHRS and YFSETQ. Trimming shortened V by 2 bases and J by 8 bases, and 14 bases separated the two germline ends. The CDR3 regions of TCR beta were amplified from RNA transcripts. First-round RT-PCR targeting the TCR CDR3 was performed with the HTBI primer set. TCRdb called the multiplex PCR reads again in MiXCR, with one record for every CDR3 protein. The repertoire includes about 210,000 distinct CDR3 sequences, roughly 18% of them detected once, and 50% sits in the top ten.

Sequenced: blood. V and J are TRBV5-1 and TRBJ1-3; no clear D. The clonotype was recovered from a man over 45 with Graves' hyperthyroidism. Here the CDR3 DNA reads TGCGCCAGCAGCTTTACGGATATTGACGACACCATATATTTT. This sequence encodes CASSFTDIDDTIYF. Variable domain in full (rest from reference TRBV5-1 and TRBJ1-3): KAGVTQTPRYLIKTRGQQVTLSCSPISGHRSVSWYQQTPGQGLQFLFEYFSETQRNKGNFPGRFSGRQFSNSRSEMNVSTLELGDSALYLCASSFTDIDDTIYFGEGSWLTVV.